The following is a T cell receptor (beta chain) sequence with its context. The data stem from a study of blood T cell repertoires in COVID-19. Germline lookup yields CDR1 MNHEY and CDR2 SMNVEV (reference sequence). J was trimmed by 6 bases and V by 0 bases; bases with no gene match: 7. There are 16 residues in the CDR3. Sequencing used immunoSEQ multiplex PCR; TCRdb keeps in-frame clones, though not all of them. The sample includes some 200,000 clones, about 90% of them seen just once. This chain uses TRBV27 with TRBJ2-1; TRBD1 aligns across 8 bases. The clonotype was recovered from a man aged 25 to 45 with acute or convalescent COVID-19. Sequenced input: peripheral blood. DNA for the CDR3: TGTGCCAGCAGTTTATCGATCGGGCAGGGGGCCAATGAGCAGTTCTTC. Amino acid sequence: CASSLSIGQGANEQFF.